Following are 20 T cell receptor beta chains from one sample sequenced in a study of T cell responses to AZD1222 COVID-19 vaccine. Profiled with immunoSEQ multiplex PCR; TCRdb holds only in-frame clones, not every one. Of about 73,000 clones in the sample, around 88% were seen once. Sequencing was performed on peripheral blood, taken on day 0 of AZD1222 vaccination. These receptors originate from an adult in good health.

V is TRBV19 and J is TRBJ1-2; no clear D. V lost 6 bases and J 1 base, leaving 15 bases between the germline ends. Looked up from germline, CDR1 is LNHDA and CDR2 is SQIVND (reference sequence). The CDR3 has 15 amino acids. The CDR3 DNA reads TGTGCCAGTAGCCCATTGGAGACCCTTAACTATGGCTACACCTTC. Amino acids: CASSPLETLNYGYTF.

CDR3 coding DNA: TGTGCCATCAGTGAGTCGGGCAAGGGGCCCTACGAGCAGTACTTC. It translates to CAISESGKGPYEQYF. The rearrangement links TRBV10-3 to TRBJ2-7; the D gene is possibly TRBD1 (5 bases). V dropped 0 bases and J dropped 2 bases, with 11 bases sitting between them. Germline assignment: CDR1 ENHRY and CDR2 SYGVKD. The CDR3 covers 15 residues.

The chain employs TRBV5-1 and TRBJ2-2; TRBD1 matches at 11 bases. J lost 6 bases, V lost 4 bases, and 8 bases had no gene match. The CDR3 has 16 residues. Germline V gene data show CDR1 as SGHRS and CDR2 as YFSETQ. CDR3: CASSTDRGRLAGELFF. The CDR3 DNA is TGCGCCAGCAGCACGGACAGGGGGCGCCTGGCCGGGGAGCTGTTTTTT.

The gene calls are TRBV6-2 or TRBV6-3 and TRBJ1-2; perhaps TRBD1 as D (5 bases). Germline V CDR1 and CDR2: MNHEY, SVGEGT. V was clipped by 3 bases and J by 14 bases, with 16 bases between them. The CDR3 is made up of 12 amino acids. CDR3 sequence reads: CASSYFQGGVTF. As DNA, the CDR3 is TGTGCCAGCAGTTATTTCCAGGGAGGTGTGACCTTC.

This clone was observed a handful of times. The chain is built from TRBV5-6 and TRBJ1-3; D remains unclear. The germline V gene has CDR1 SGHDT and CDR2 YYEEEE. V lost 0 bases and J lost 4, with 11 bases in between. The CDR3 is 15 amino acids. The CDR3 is CASSLAPHSGNTIYF. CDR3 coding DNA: TGTGCCAGCAGCTTGGCACCTCACTCCGGAAACACCATATATTTT.

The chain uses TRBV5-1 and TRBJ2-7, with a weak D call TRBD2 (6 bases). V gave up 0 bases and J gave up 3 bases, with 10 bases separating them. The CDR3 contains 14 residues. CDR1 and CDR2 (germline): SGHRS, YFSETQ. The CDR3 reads CASSLGLEDYEQYF. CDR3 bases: TGCGCCAGCAGCTTGGGACTAGAGGACTACGAGCAGTACTTC.

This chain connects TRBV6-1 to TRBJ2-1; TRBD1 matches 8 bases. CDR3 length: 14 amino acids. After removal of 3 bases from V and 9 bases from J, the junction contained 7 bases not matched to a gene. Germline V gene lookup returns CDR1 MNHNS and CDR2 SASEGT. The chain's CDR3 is CASSDNGQGGEQFF. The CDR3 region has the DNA TGTGCCAGCAGTGATAATGGACAGGGCGGTGAGCAGTTCTTC.

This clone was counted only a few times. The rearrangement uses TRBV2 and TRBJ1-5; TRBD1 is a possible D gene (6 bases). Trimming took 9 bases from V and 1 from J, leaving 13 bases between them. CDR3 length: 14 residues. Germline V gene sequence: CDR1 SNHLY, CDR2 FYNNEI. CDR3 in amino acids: CASRRTVSNQPQHF. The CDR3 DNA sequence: TGTGCCAGTAGAAGGACAGTAAGCAATCAGCCCCAGCATTTT.

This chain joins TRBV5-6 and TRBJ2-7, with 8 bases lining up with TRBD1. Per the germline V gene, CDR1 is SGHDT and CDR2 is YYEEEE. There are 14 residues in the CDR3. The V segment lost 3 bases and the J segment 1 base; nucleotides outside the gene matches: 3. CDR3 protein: CASSWGQVSYEQYF. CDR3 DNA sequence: TGTGCCAGCAGCTGGGGACAGGTTTCCTACGAGCAGTACTTC. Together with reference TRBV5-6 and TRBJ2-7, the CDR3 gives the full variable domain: DAGVTQSPTHLIKTRGQQVTLRCSPKSGHDTVSWYQQALGQGPQFIFQYYEEEERQRGNFPDRFSGHQFPNYSSELNVNALLLGDSALYLCASSWGQVSYEQYFGPGTRLTVT.

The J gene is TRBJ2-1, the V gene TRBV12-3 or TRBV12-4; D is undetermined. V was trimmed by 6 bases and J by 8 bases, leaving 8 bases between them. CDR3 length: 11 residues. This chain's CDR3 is CASREIDEQFF. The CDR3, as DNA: TGTGCCAGCAGAGAGATCGATGAGCAGTTCTTC.

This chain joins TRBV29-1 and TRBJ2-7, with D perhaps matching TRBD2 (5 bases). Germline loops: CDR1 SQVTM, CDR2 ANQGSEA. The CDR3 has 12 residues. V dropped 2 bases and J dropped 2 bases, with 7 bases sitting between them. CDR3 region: CSVESGTYEQYF. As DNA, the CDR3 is TGCAGCGTTGAATCGGGAACCTACGAGCAGTACTTC.

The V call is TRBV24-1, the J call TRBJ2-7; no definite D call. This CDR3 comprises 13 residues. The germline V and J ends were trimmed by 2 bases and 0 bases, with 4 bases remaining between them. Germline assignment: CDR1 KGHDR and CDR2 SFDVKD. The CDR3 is CATSDSRSYEQYF. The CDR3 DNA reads TGTGCCACCAGTGATTCCCGCTCCTACGAGCAGTACTTC.

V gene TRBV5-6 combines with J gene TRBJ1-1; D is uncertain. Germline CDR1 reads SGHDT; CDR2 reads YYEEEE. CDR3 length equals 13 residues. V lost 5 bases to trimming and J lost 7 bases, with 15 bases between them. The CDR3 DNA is TGTGCCAGCAGTTATGAAGGGAGAGGTGAAGCTTTCTTT. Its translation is CASSYEGRGEAFF.

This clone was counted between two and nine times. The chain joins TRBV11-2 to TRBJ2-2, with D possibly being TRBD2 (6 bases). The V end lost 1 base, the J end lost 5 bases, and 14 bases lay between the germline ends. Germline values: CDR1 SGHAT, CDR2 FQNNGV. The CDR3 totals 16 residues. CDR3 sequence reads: CASSLVASVVTGELFF. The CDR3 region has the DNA TGTGCCAGCAGCTTAGTGGCTAGCGTGGTTACCGGGGAGCTGTTTTTT.

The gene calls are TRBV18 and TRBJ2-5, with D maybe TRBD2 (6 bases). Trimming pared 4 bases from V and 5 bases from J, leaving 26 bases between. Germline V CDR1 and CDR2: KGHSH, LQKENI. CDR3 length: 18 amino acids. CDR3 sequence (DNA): TGTGCCAGCTCACTAAATCGGGACTCCAATCCACCCGGGGAGACCCAGTACTTC. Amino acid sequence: CASSLNRDSNPPGETQYF.

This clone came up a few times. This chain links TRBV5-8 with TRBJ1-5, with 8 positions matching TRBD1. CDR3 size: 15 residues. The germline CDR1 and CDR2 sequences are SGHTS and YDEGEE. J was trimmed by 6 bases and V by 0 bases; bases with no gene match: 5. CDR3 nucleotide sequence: TGTGCCAGCAGCTTGGCAGGGGGCGCGGGTCAGCCCCAGCATTTT. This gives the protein CASSLAGGAGQPQHF.

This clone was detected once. CDR3 amino acids: CASSLAVGGGAVNGELFF. CDR3 DNA: TGTGCCAGCAGTTTAGCGGTTGGCGGGGGGGCCGTAAACGGGGAGCTGTTTTTT. The chain recombines TRBV28 with TRBJ2-2; 9 bases map to TRBD2. The CDR3 has 18 residues. Germline V CDR1 and CDR2: MDHEN, SYDVKM. V shed 2 bases, J shed 7 bases, and the junction held 14 bases outside the gene matches.

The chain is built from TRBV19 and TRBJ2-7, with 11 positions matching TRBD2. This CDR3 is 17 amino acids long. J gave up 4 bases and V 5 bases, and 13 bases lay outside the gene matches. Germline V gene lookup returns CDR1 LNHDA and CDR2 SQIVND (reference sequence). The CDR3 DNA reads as TGTGCCAGTAGTCTAACCGCGTCGGGACTAGCGGTTTACGAGCAGTACTTC. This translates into CASSLTASGLAVYEQYF.

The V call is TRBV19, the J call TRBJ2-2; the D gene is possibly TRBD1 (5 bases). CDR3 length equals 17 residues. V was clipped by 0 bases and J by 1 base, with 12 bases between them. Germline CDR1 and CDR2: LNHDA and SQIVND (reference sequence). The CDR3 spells CASSIDPNRMNTGELFF. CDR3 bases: TGTGCCAGTAGTATAGATCCCAACAGGATGAACACCGGGGAGCTGTTTTTT.

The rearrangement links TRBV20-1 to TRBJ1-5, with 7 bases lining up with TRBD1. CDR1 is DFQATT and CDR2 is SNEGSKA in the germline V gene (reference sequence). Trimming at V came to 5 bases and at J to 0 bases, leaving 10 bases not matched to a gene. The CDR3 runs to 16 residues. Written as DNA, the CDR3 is TGCAGTGCTGGTGCTGGGACAGTTCTTAGCAATCAGCCCCAGCATTTT. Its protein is CSAGAGTVLSNQPQHF.